The 27 T cell receptor beta chains listed next were all sequenced from one sample in a study of blood T cell repertoires in COVID-19. Measured with immunoSEQ multiplex PCR; TCRdb has only the in-frame clones, and not every one. The sample shows 150,000 to 200,000 clones, around four fifths of them seen only once. Sequencing was performed on peripheral blood. Receptors originate from a woman younger than 45 with acute or convalescent COVID-19.

The rearrangement joins TRBV6-6 to TRBJ1-5, with 10 positions matching TRBD1. V shed 1 base, J shed 7 bases, and the junction held 4 bases outside the gene matches. Germline CDR1 and CDR2: MNHNY and SVGAGI (reference sequence). CDR3 length equals 15 residues. The CDR3 region has the DNA TGTGCCAGCAGTTACTTGGGGACAGGGGCACAGCCCCAGCATTTT. Translation gives CASSYLGTGAQPQHF.

The rearrangement links TRBV7-9 to TRBJ1-4; 8 bases fit TRBD1. V trimming: 1 base; J trimming: 5 bases; junction bases outside the gene matches: 3. Germline CDR1 is SEHNR and CDR2 is FQNEAQ (reference sequence). This CDR3 has 15 amino acids. The CDR3 protein is CASSLDQGANEKLFF. The CDR3 DNA sequence: TGTGCCAGCAGCTTAGATCAGGGGGCCAATGAAAAACTGTTTTTT.

The chain joins TRBV3-1 (or the pseudogene TRBV3-2) to TRBJ2-1; 9 positions agree with TRBD1. The CDR3 loop spans 15 amino acids. The V gene end was trimmed by 2 bases and the J gene end by 3 bases; junction bases not matched to a gene: 2. The germline gives CDR1 LGHDT, CDR2 YNNKEL (reference sequence). The chain's CDR3 is CASSQRDRDYNEQFF. CDR3 in DNA: TGTGCCAGCAGCCAACGGGACAGGGACTACAATGAGCAGTTCTTC.

This clone has just one count. The chain recombines TRBV28 with TRBJ2-1, with 11 nucleotides matching TRBD2. V lost 7 bases to trimming and J lost 15 bases; unmatched junction nucleotides: 5. The CDR3 spans 11 residues. Germline V gene lookup returns CDR1 MDHEN and CDR2 SYDVKM. Here the CDR3 DNA reads TGTGCCAGCACCCAGGGGACTAGCGGGTTCTTC. It codes for CASTQGTSGFF.

Only one count was recorded for this clone. The rearrangement joins TRBV18 to TRBJ1-1; D remains unclear. The CDR3 consists of 13 residues. Looked up from germline, CDR1 is KGHSH and CDR2 is LQKENI. The ends were cut back, 3 bases at V and 1 base at J, with 6 bases in the middle. CDR3 DNA: TGTGCCAGCTCACCGCAGAAGAACACTGAAGCTTTCTTT. Protein sequence: CASSPQKNTEAFF.

The chain couples TRBV5-8 to TRBJ1-6; D uncertain. In germline, CDR1 is SGHTS, CDR2 YDEGEE. CDR3 length: 17 residues. V lost 0 bases and J 4 bases, leaving 14 bases between the germline ends. CDR3 amino acids: CASSLVVGGGYNSPLHF. The CDR3 region has the DNA TGTGCCAGCAGCTTGGTTGTAGGAGGAGGTTATAATTCACCCCTCCACTTT. Using reference TRBV5-8 and TRBJ1-6 for the parts outside the CDR3, the full variable domain is EAGVTQSPTHLIKTRGQQATLRCSPISGHTSVYWYQQALGLGLQFLLWYDEGEERNRGNFPPRFSGRQFPNYSSELNVNALELEDSALYLCASSLVVGGGYNSPLHFGNGTRLTVT.

The V and J genes are TRBV19 and TRBJ1-1, with D perhaps matching TRBD1 (5 bases). CDR1 is LNHDA, CDR2 SQIVND, per germline (reference sequence). Trimming removed 5 bases from V and 1 base from J, with 14 bases in between. The length of the CDR3 is 15 residues. The CDR3, as DNA: TGTGCCAGTAGTCGTCGTGGAGGGACGAACACTGAAGCTTTCTTT. Encoded protein: CASSRRGGTNTEAFF.

J is TRBJ1-1 and V is TRBV5-1; D is ambiguous. Deletions cut 0 bases from V and 0 bases from J, with 6 bases between. There are 14 residues in the CDR3. Looked up from germline, CDR1 is SGHRS and CDR2 is YFSETQ. CDR3 bases: TGCGCCAGCAGCTTGGAACTCCTGAACACTGAAGCTTTCTTT. Its protein product is CASSLELLNTEAFF.

This clone was seen a single time. The chain couples TRBV6-5 to TRBJ1-4, with 7 positions matching TRBD1. The CDR3 runs to 15 residues. The J segment lost 7 bases and the V segment lost 4 bases, leaving 9 bases of the junction unmatched. CDR1 MNHEY and CDR2 SVGAGI come from the germline V gene. CDR3 protein: CASSSGARGVEKLFF. The CDR3, as DNA: TGTGCCAGCAGTTCGGGGGCCAGGGGGGTTGAAAAACTGTTTTTT.

The chain is built from TRBV27 and TRBJ2-5; 7 bases match TRBD2. The germline gives CDR1 MNHEY, CDR2 SMNVEV (reference sequence). J lost 5 bases, V lost 2 bases, and 8 bases had no gene match. The CDR3 contains 15 residues. The CDR3 region is CASSLGGTKLETQYF. CDR3 nucleotides: TGTGCCAGCAGTTTAGGTGGGACTAAACTGGAGACCCAGTACTTC.

V and J are TRBV28 and TRBJ2-3; D is undetermined. This CDR3 comprises 12 residues. V was pared by 4 bases and J by 5 bases, with 7 bases between. Germline V lookup: CDR1 MDHEN, CDR2 SYDVKM. The CDR3 spells CASSSVRDTQYF. CDR3 nucleotides: TGTGCCAGCAGTTCCGTGAGAGATACGCAGTATTTT.

The CDR3 sequence is CASSLALGTLGDTQYF. The CDR3 region has the DNA TGTGCCAGCAGCTTAGCGCTAGGCACCTTGGGAGATACGCAGTATTTT. The genes are TRBV7-2 and TRBJ2-3; D is unresolved. The V and J ends lost 0 bases and 5 bases respectively, with 15 bases between them. CDR1 and CDR2 (germline): SGHTA, FQGNSA. CDR3 size: 16 residues.

This rearrangement joins TRBV30 to TRBJ1-5; no clear D gene. Germline-derived CDR1 and CDR2 are GTSNPN and SVGIG (reference sequence). Trimming took off 0 bases at V and 6 bases at J, with 12 bases between the two ends. The CDR3 consists of 14 residues. CDR3 loop: CAWSVQRGSQPQHF. In DNA, the CDR3 is TGTGCCTGGAGTGTACAGCGGGGTAGTCAGCCCCAGCATTTT.

This clone has only one observation. The V gene is TRBV7-2, the J gene TRBJ1-4; 9 nucleotides agree with TRBD1. V shed 5 bases, J shed 10 bases, and the junction held 8 bases outside the gene matches. CDR1 is SGHTA and CDR2 is FQGNSA in the germline V gene. The CDR3 consists of 14 residues. CDR3 sequence reads: CASSPVTGGRKLFF. CDR3 DNA: TGTGCCAGCAGCCCAGTGACAGGGGGTAGAAAACTGTTTTTT.

This chain uses TRBV30 with TRBJ2-1, with TRBD2 identical over 7 bases. The CDR3 covers 16 residues. Germline CDR1 reads GTSNPN; CDR2 reads SVGIG (reference sequence). Trimming took 0 bases from V and 7 from J; bases not matched to a gene: 12. DNA for the CDR3: TGTGCCTGGAGTGTAGAAGGGGCGGGAGTGGGAAATGAGCAGTTCTTC. Translation: CAWSVEGAGVGNEQFF.

This chain links TRBV19 with TRBJ2-6, with D tentatively TRBD2 (5 bases). In germline, CDR1 is LNHDA, CDR2 SQIVND (reference sequence). The CDR3 loop spans 15 amino acids. The V end was cut by 4 bases, the J end by 2 bases, with 9 bases between. This CDR3 reads CASSSEGPGANVLTF. The CDR3 bases are TGTGCCAGTAGTAGCGAGGGTCCTGGGGCCAACGTCCTGACTTTC.

The chain is built from TRBV7-6 and TRBJ1-2; no firm D call. V lost 1 base and J lost 2, with 14 bases in between. In germline, CDR1 is SGHVS, CDR2 FNYEAQ. The CDR3 covers 16 residues. CDR3: CASSLGAGFENYGYTF. In DNA, the CDR3 is TGTGCCAGCAGCTTAGGGGCGGGTTTCGAAAACTATGGCTACACCTTC.

The V gene is TRBV27, the J gene TRBJ2-2, with TRBD2 matching over 12 bases. This CDR3 has 17 amino acids. Germline V gives CDR1 MNHEY, CDR2 SMNVEV (reference sequence). V was pared by 5 bases and J by 5 bases, with 9 bases of the junction left unmatched. The CDR3 region is CASSPRTSGVGTGELFF. Written as DNA, the CDR3 is TGTGCCAGCAGTCCCCGGACTAGCGGGGTCGGTACCGGGGAGCTGTTTTTT.

This clone was counted only a few times. V is TRBV5-1 and J is TRBJ1-5, with TRBD1 matching over 8 bases. Germline assignment: CDR1 SGHRS and CDR2 YFSETQ. The CDR3 has 15 residues. The junction had 4 bases not matched to a gene; V was cut back by 0 bases and J by 5 bases. The CDR3 here is CASSLGGTGYQPQHF. Here the CDR3 DNA reads TGCGCCAGCAGCTTGGGTGGGACAGGCTATCAGCCCCAGCATTTT.

The genes are TRBV7-8 and TRBJ2-7; a possible D gene is TRBD2 (6 bases). Germline V gene sequence: CDR1 SGHVS, CDR2 FQNEAQ. The CDR3 totals 14 residues. The V end was cut by 5 bases, the J end by 4 bases, with 15 bases between. CDR3 sequence (DNA): TGTGCCAGCAGCGGTAGGGAGGCCACGTACGAGCAGTACTTC. This translates into CASSGREATYEQYF.

This chain links TRBV7-2 with TRBJ1-5; no definite D call. The CDR3 length is 13 residues. Trimming left V 3 bases short and J 4 bases short, with 7 bases between. Germline V gives CDR1 SGHTA, CDR2 FQGNSA. The CDR3 reads CASSFWQNQPQHF. The CDR3 nucleotides are TGTGCCAGCAGCTTTTGGCAGAATCAGCCCCAGCATTTT.

J is TRBJ2-1 and V is TRBV5-1; a weak D match, TRBD1 (5 bases). Trimming stripped 4 bases from V and 1 base from J, with 9 bases between. The CDR3 sequence is 14 residues long. In germline, CDR1 is SGHRS, CDR2 YFSETQ. CDR3 protein: CASSPRQSYNEQFF. The CDR3 DNA sequence: TGCGCCAGCAGCCCCCGACAGTCCTACAATGAGCAGTTCTTC.

This clone was seen once. The chain uses TRBV7-2 and TRBJ2-5; the D gene is possibly TRBD1 (6 bases). CDR1 and CDR2 from the germline V gene are SGHTA and FQGNSA. V was cut by 5 bases and J by 5 bases, with 12 bases left in between. CDR3 length equals 13 residues. CDR3 nucleotide sequence: TGTGCCAGCAGCCGCGACAGGAAGGAGACCCAGTACTTC. The encoded protein is CASSRDRKETQYF.

This chain joins TRBV6-2 or TRBV6-3 and TRBJ2-1, with a possible D match to TRBD1 (7 bases). This CDR3 is 17 amino acids long. Trimming cost V 0 bases and J 9 bases, with 21 bases left between them. CDR1 is MNHEY, CDR2 SVGEGT, per germline. The CDR3 DNA reads TGTGCCAGCAGTTACTCCGCGGGACAGCGGTCATCAAGTGAGCAGTTCTTC. Residues: CASSYSAGQRSSSEQFF.

This clone turned up a few times. V is TRBV3-1 (or the pseudogene TRBV3-2) and J is TRBJ1-2; possibly TRBD1 for D (5 bases). This CDR3 is built from 14 residues. Looked up from germline, CDR1 is LGHDT and CDR2 is YNNKEL (reference sequence). Trimming removed 0 bases at V and 5 bases at J, with 10 bases between. CDR3 nucleotides: TGTGCCAGCAGCCAAGAACCAGGGCGGTATGGCTACACCTTC. Translated: CASSQEPGRYGYTF.

This sequence joins TRBV4-2 and TRBJ1-3, with TRBD1 matching over 7 bases. Germline V CDR1 and CDR2: LGHNA, YNFKEQ. The CDR3 has 14 amino acids. Trimming took 7 bases from V and 2 from J; bases not matched to a gene: 5. The CDR3 loop is CASTRTGPGNTIYF. CDR3 nucleotides: TGTGCCAGCACCCGGACAGGACCTGGAAACACCATATATTTT.

This chain joins TRBV7-9 and TRBJ2-1, with 8 bases fitting TRBD2. The germline V gene encodes CDR1 SEHNR and CDR2 FQNEAQ (reference sequence). V trimming: 2 bases; J trimming: 2 bases; junction bases outside the gene matches: 11. CDR3 size: 18 residues. The chain's CDR3 is CASSLHPIAGTTYNEQFF. In nucleotides, the CDR3 is TGTGCCAGCAGCTTACACCCTATAGCGGGAACAACCTACAATGAGCAGTTCTTC. Full variable domain (missing parts from reference TRBV7-9 and TRBJ2-1): DTGVSQNPRHKITKRGQNVTFRCDPISEHNRLYWYRQTLGQGPEFLTYFQNEAQLEKSRLLSDRFSAERPKGSFSTLEIQRTEQGDSAMYLCASSLHPIAGTTYNEQFFGPGTRLTVL.